Following are 32 T cell receptor beta chains from one sample sequenced in a study of blood T cells in healthy people across ages. Using a J-beta primer mix together with a sample-barcoded 5' primer, a second PCR was run for roughly 7 to 11 cycles. Each CDR3 protein is one row after TCRdb ran MiXCR on the 5' RACE reads. This table holds approximately 1,700,000 distinct CDR3 sequences, around 42% found once. The sample consisted of blood. The receptors come from a human donor in good health.

This chain links TRBV20-1 with TRBJ2-7; 11 bases match TRBD2. The J segment lost 10 bases and the V segment lost 2 bases, leaving 4 bases of the junction unmatched. Germline V gene sequence: CDR1 DFQATT, CDR2 SNEGSKA (reference sequence). CDR3 length: 12 residues. The DNA of the CDR3 is TGCAGTGCTAGATCTAGCGGGGGGTCCCAGTACTTC. As protein: CSARSSGGSQYF.

This clonotype was counted between two and nine times. The rearrangement uses TRBV15 and TRBJ2-7; tentatively, D is TRBD2 (6 bases). Germline CDR1 and CDR2: LNHNV and YYDKDF (reference sequence). The CDR3 extends over 14 amino acids. The V and J ends lost 3 bases and 3 bases respectively, with 12 bases between them. As DNA, the CDR3 is TGTGCCACCAGCAGCCGGGAGCGGAACTACGAGCAGTACTTC. It encodes CATSSRERNYEQYF.

The V call is TRBV29-1, the J call TRBJ2-5, with D possibly matching TRBD2 (6 bases). Trimming cost V 4 bases and J 5 bases, with 11 bases left between them. The CDR3 spans 12 residues. Germline assignment: CDR1 SQVTM and CDR2 ANQGSEA. As DNA, the CDR3 is TGCAGCGTTGTTGACGCGGGGGAGACCCAGTACTTC. Encoded protein: CSVVDAGETQYF. Complete variable domain (other parts from reference TRBV29-1 and TRBJ2-5): SAVISQKPSRDICQRGTSLTIQCQVDSQVTMMFWYRQQPGQSLTLIATANQGSEATYESGFVIDKFPISRPNLTFSTLTVSNMSPEDSSIYLCSVVDAGETQYFGPGTRLLVL.

As for this clonotype: One end of the junction fails to match germline, which may point to a read error. V is TRBV5-5 and J is TRBJ2-4; 7 nucleotides line up with TRBD1. The end of the DNA fits TRBJ2-7 better, so the J call may be wrong. The CDR3 runs 14 residues. The germline CDR1 and CDR2 sequences are SGHKS and YYEKEE (reference sequence). CDR3 DNA sequence: TGTGCTAGCAGGACTCCGGGACAGTCCCACGAGCAGTACTTC. Protein product: CASRTPGQSHEQYF.

This clonotype has only a few counts. V is TRBV7-2 and J is TRBJ1-2; tentative D call: TRBD1 (6 bases). CDR3 size: 14 residues. The germline V gene encodes CDR1 SGHTA and CDR2 FQGNSA. Between the trimmed V and J ends, which lost 2 bases and 6 bases, there was a span of 13 bases. CDR3 DNA: TGTGCCAGCAGCTTAAGATCGGCAGGGGATGGCTACACCTTC. This translates into CASSLRSAGDGYTF.

This clonotype occurred a few times. The rearrangement joins TRBV5-1 to TRBJ1-4; D is uncertain. V shed 1 base and J shed 4 bases, with 11 bases lying between them. There are 15 residues in the CDR3. Germline CDR1 reads SGHRS; CDR2 reads YFSETQ. The CDR3 bases are TGCGCCAGCAGCTTGAACCTCGGAGTTAATGAAAAACTGTTTTTT. As protein: CASSLNLGVNEKLFF.

The chain is built from TRBV18 and TRBJ1-5; 9 bases map to TRBD1. The CDR3 sequence is 16 residues long. Trimming took 2 bases from V and 5 from J; bases not matched to a gene: 7. CDR1 and CDR2 from the germline V gene are KGHSH and LQKENI. The CDR3 nucleotides read TGTGCCAGCTCACCAAATACAGGGGGCGACGATCAGCCCCAGCATTTT. Its protein is CASSPNTGGDDQPQHF.

This clonotype was observed a handful of times. The V gene is TRBV7-9, the J gene TRBJ2-3, with 7 bases aligning to TRBD1. This CDR3 has 18 amino acids. V shed 7 bases and J 1 base; nucleotides not matched to a gene: 17. Germline assignment: CDR1 SEHNR and CDR2 FQNEAQ (reference sequence). CDR3 sequence reads: CASTYRDRKPQGTDTQYF. The CDR3 coding sequence is TGTGCCAGCACATACCGGGACAGAAAACCCCAAGGCACAGATACGCAGTATTTT.

This clonotype has more than one count but fewer than ten. The chain couples TRBV3-1 to TRBJ2-5, with 7 bases lining up with TRBD1. V was clipped by 1 base and J by 4 bases; unmatched bases: 9. Germline V lookup: CDR1 LGHDT, CDR2 YNNKEL (reference sequence). The CDR3 totals 16 residues. DNA of the CDR3: TGTGCCAGCAGCCAAGTGATAGACAGGGTACGAGAGACCCAGTACTTC. Translating it yields CASSQVIDRVRETQYF.

This clonotype was counted a single time. The chain links TRBV20-1 to TRBJ2-7; D perhaps matches TRBD2 (5 bases). The length of the CDR3 is 13 residues. V was cut by 0 bases and J by 5 bases, with 11 bases left in between. Germline CDR1 reads DFQATT; CDR2 reads SNEGSKA (reference sequence). DNA for the CDR3: TGCAGTGCTAGAGACACCGGACTCCACGAGCAGTACTTC. Protein sequence: CSARDTGLHEQYF.

The V gene is TRBV18, the J gene TRBJ1-2; D remains unclear. Looked up from germline, CDR1 is KGHSH and CDR2 is LQKENI. This CDR3 is built from 14 residues. V shed 8 bases and J shed 0 bases, with 13 bases lying between them. The CDR3 sequence: CASTTGASNYGYTF. CDR3 nucleotides: TGTGCCAGCACCACGGGAGCTTCTAACTATGGCTACACCTTC.

The rearrangement uses TRBV7-6 and TRBJ1-2; D uncertain. In germline, CDR1 is SGHVS, CDR2 FNYEAQ. The CDR3 is 17 residues long. The ends were cut back, 3 bases at V and 4 bases at J, with 21 bases in the middle. The CDR3 DNA is TGTGCCAGCAGCTTGGCGAGGTTCAGAGGGTCCAGCTATGGCTACACCTTC. As protein: CASSLARFRGSSYGYTF. Variable domain in full (rest from reference TRBV7-6 and TRBJ1-2): GAGVSQSPRYKVTKRGQDVALRCDPISGHVSLYWYRQALGQGPEFLTYFNYEAQQDKSGLPNDRFSAERPEGSISTLTIQRTEQRDSAMYRCASSLARFRGSSYGYTFGSGTRLTVV.

The table lists this clonotype with a few counts. This rearrangement joins TRBV29-1 to TRBJ2-1; D possibly corresponds to TRBD2 (5 bases). Germline assignment: CDR1 SQVTM and CDR2 ANQGSEA. V dropped 5 bases and J dropped 9 bases, with 14 bases sitting between them. The CDR3 extends over 12 amino acids. The CDR3 bases are TGCAGCGTTCAACTAGGAGCGCTTGAGCAGTTCTTC. It yields the protein CSVQLGALEQFF.

This clonotype has just a few counts. The chain links TRBV6-6 to TRBJ2-3; 12 bases fit TRBD2. The germline V gene encodes CDR1 MNHNY and CDR2 SVGAGI (reference sequence). There are 16 residues in the CDR3. The V segment lost 6 bases and the J segment 0 bases; nucleotides outside the gene matches: 4. The CDR3 sequence: CASRTSGGASTDTQYF. The CDR3 DNA sequence: TGTGCCAGCAGGACTAGCGGGGGAGCTAGCACAGATACGCAGTATTTT.

This chain links TRBV7-9 with TRBJ2-3, with 15 bases that match TRBD2. This CDR3 has 17 residues. Trimming cost V 5 bases and J 2 bases; bases outside gene matches: 5. The germline gives CDR1 SEHNR, CDR2 FQNEAQ (reference sequence). The CDR3 is CASSPGLAGGITDTQYF. CDR3 nucleotide sequence: TGTGCCAGCAGCCCGGGACTAGCGGGGGGTATCACAGATACGCAGTATTTT.

This chain uses TRBV4-3 with TRBJ1-2; 8 bases agree with TRBD1. J lost 0 bases, V lost 1 base, and 10 bases had no gene match. Germline lookup yields CDR1 LGHNA and CDR2 YSLEER. CDR3 size: 18 residues. The CDR3 is CASSQGVMQGAPNYGYTF. CDR3 bases: TGCGCCAGCAGCCAAGGAGTCATGCAGGGGGCACCTAACTATGGCTACACCTTC.

This clonotype was detected a few times. V and J are TRBV10-3 and TRBJ1-2, with D possibly matching TRBD1 (5 bases). The ends were cut back, 10 bases at V and 4 bases at J, with 16 bases in the middle. Germline values: CDR1 ENHRY, CDR2 SYGVKD. CDR3 length: 13 residues. This chain's CDR3 is CATLAGTAYGYTF. The CDR3, as DNA: TGTGCCACCTTAGCCGGGACGGCCTATGGCTACACCTTC.

This clonotype was found many times. This chain uses TRBV4-1 with TRBJ1-5, with D possibly TRBD1 on 5 matching bases. This CDR3 is 18 amino acids long. The V and J ends lost 0 bases and 1 base respectively, with 16 bases between them. Per the germline V gene, CDR1 is MGHRA and CDR2 is YSYEKL. The CDR3 bases are TGCGCCAGCAGCCAAGATGGCCCGGGGGGGGGAAGCAATCAGCCCCAGCATTTT. Translation gives CASSQDGPGGGSNQPQHF.

The genes are TRBV7-6 and TRBJ2-4, with 8 positions matching TRBD2. The J call is doubtful: the DNA matches TRBJ2-7 better. The length of the CDR3 is 14 residues. Germline lookup yields CDR1 SGHVS and CDR2 FNYEAQ. The CDR3 is CASSSAAGAYEQYF. CDR3 bases: TGTGCCAGCAGCTCCGCAGCGGGGGCCTACGAGCAGTACTTC.

The CDR3 loop is CASSEYGGSYEQYF. In DNA form, the CDR3 reads TGTGCCAGCAGTGAGTACGGGGGAAGCTACGAGCAGTACTTC. This chain links TRBV2 with TRBJ2-7; weak D call: TRBD2 (6 bases). The germline V gene has CDR1 SNHLY and CDR2 FYNNEI. V lost 3 bases, J lost 3 bases, and 12 bases lay in between. The CDR3 totals 14 residues. Variable domain in full (rest from reference TRBV2 and TRBJ2-7): EPEVTQTPSHQVTQMGQEVILRCVPISNHLYFYWYRQILGQKVEFLVSFYNNEISEKSEIFDDQFSVERPDGSNFTLKIRSTKLEDSAMYFCASSEYGGSYEQYFGPGTRLTVT.

The sample holds a few counts of this clonotype. The chain links TRBV11-2 to TRBJ2-3; TRBD2 matches at 10 bases. Germline V gene lookup returns CDR1 SGHAT and CDR2 FQNNGV. The length of the CDR3 is 20 residues. V gave up 0 bases and J gave up 1 base; unmatched junction bases: 13. DNA of the CDR3: TGTGCCAGCAGCTTAGAATCTAGCGGGGGATACGTCTCCGGCACAGATACGCAGTATTTT. Translated: CASSLESSGGYVSGTDTQYF. Complete variable domain (other parts from reference TRBV11-2 and TRBJ2-3): EAGVAQSPRYKIIEKRQSVAFWCNPISGHATLYWYQQILGQGPKLLIQFQNNGVVDDSQLPKDRFSAERLKGVDSTLKIQPAKLEDSAVYLCASSLESSGGYVSGTDTQYFGPGTRLTVL.

This clonotype was seen a few times. The genes are TRBV4-3 and TRBJ1-1; the D gene is possibly TRBD1 (6 bases). The CDR3 loop spans 16 amino acids. From germline, CDR1 is LGHNA and CDR2 YSLEER. Deletions cut 0 bases from V and 3 bases from J, with 14 bases between. Here the CDR3 DNA reads TGCGCCAGCAGCCAAGAGGGGGCATGGCAGGACACTGAAGCTTTCTTT. Translating gives CASSQEGAWQDTEAFF.

The chain is built from TRBV28 and TRBJ1-5; D not certain. Trimming cost V 6 bases and J 0 bases, with 9 bases left between them. Looked up from germline, CDR1 is MDHEN and CDR2 is SYDVKM. The CDR3 covers 14 residues. The CDR3, as DNA: TGTGCCAGCAGGACCCACTTTAGCAATCAGCCCCAGCATTTT. This codes for CASRTHFSNQPQHF.

V is TRBV3-1 and J is TRBJ2-1; D not resolved. Germline CDR1 and CDR2: LGHDT and YNNKEL (reference sequence). This CDR3 has 19 amino acids. V dropped 4 bases and J dropped 0 bases, with 22 bases sitting between them. CDR3 DNA: TGTGCCAGCAGCCGAAGAAGGGATTCATTACAAAGCTCCTACAATGAGCAGTTCTTC. This codes for CASSRRRDSLQSSYNEQFF.

J is TRBJ2-3 and V is TRBV24-1; D is tentatively TRBD1 or TRBD2 (5 bases each). V shed 1 base and J shed 10 bases, with 11 bases lying between them. The germline CDR1 and CDR2 sequences are KGHDR and SFDVKD. This CDR3 comprises 13 residues. Written as DNA, the CDR3 is TGTGCCACCAGTGATTTTGCAGGGAGTCCGCAGTATTTT. The encoded protein is CATSDFAGSPQYF.

Details on this clonotype: This may be a read error, as it is one base from a much larger clone. The rearrangement links TRBV7-3 to TRBJ2-1; 7 bases line up with TRBD2. Germline CDR1 and CDR2: SGHTA and FQGTGA. With 6 bases clipped from V and 4 bases from J, the junction kept 9 bases outside the gene matches. This CDR3 region has 15 residues. The DNA of the CDR3 is TGTGCCAGCAGTTCCTGGGCTAGCGGTTACAATGAGCAGTTCTTC. Amino acid sequence: CASSSWASGYNEQFF.

This clonotype was observed a few times. The V and J genes are TRBV2 and TRBJ2-1; D is unresolved. This CDR3 has 16 residues. V lost 0 bases and J lost 3, with 12 bases in between. The V gene's germline CDR1 is SNHLY and CDR2 FYNNEI. CDR3: CASSEALLAVYNEQFF. CDR3 DNA: TGTGCCAGCAGTGAAGCGCTTTTGGCAGTCTACAATGAGCAGTTCTTC.

The rearrangement links TRBV30 to TRBJ1-1; maybe TRBD1 (5 bases). Germline assignment: CDR1 GTSNPN and CDR2 SVGIG (reference sequence). This CDR3 region has 12 residues. V gave up 2 bases and J gave up 4 bases, with 8 bases separating them. CDR3 amino acids: CAWSRDGTEAFF. The CDR3 DNA reads TGTGCCTGGAGTCGGGACGGCACTGAAGCTTTCTTT.

This chain connects TRBV18 to TRBJ2-3; 7 nucleotides match TRBD2. The CDR3 contains 17 residues. Germline-derived CDR1 and CDR2 are KGHSH and LQKENI. V shed 6 bases, J shed 1 base, and the junction held 13 bases outside the gene matches. The CDR3 DNA follows: TGTGCCAGCTCTGCAGCGGGGCGCTCCGGGGGCACAGATACGCAGTATTTT. Translation: CASSAAGRSGGTDTQYF.

This clonotype appeared a few times. The rearrangement links TRBV20-1 to TRBJ1-2; no reliable D call. Trimming left V 6 bases short and J 0 bases short, with 8 bases between. This CDR3 spans 12 amino acids. Looked up from germline, CDR1 is DFQATT and CDR2 is SNEGSKA (reference sequence). CDR3 sequence: CSAIFPNYGYTF. CDR3 in DNA: TGCAGTGCCATCTTCCCTAACTATGGCTACACCTTC.

This chain connects TRBV10-3 to TRBJ2-7, with D possibly being TRBD1 (5 bases). The CDR3 totals 13 residues. Germline CDR1 is ENHRY and CDR2 is SYGVKD. V gave up 7 bases and J gave up 6 bases, with 16 bases separating them. CDR3 sequence (DNA): TGTGCCATCAAATCCGCCAGGGAAGGCGAGCAGTACTTC. It yields the protein CAIKSAREGEQYF.

J is TRBJ2-7 and V is TRBV20-1, with 9 bases identical to TRBD2. CDR1 is DFQATT and CDR2 is SNEGSKA in the germline V gene (reference sequence). The CDR3 extends over 17 amino acids. V lost 5 bases, J lost 1 base, and 15 bases stayed unmatched. The CDR3 loop is CSASRKDRTSESYEQYF. CDR3 nucleotide sequence: TGCAGTGCTTCCCGAAAGGATAGGACTAGCGAATCCTACGAGCAGTACTTC.